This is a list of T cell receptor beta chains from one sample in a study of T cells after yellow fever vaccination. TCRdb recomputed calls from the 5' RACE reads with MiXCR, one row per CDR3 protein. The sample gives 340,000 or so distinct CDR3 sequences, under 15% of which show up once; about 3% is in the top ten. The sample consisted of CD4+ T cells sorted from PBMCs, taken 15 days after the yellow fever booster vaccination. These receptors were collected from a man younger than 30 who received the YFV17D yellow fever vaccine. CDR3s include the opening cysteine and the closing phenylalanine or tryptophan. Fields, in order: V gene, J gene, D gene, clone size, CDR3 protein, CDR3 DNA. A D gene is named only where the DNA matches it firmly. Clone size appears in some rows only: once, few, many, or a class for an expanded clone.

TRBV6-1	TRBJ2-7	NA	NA	CASSEPNLDDRLSSNF	TGTGCCAGCAGTGAACCGAACCTCGATGACAGGCTGAGTTCGAACTTC
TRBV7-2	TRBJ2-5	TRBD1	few	CASSTTGVRETQYF	TGTGCCAGCAGCACTACAGGGGTTCGAGAGACCCAGTACTTC
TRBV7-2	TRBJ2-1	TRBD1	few	CASSVDRATYNEQFF	TGTGCCAGCAGCGTAGACAGGGCTACCTACAATGAGCAGTTCTTC
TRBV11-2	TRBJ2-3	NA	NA	CASRRGGGHSTDTQYF	TGTGCCAGCAGGAGGGGAGGGGGGCATAGCACAGATACGCAGTATTTT
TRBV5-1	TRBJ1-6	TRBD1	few	CASSLGTGPQSPLHF	TGCGCCAGCAGCTTGGGGACAGGGCCGCAGTCACCCCTCCACTTT
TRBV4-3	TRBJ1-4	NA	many	CASSQVAGFNEKLFF	TGCGCCAGCAGCCAAGTGGCGGGATTTAATGAAAAACTGTTTTTT
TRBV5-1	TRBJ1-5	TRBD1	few	CASSDGTGDWPQHF	TGCGCCAGCAGCGATGGGACAGGGGATTGGCCCCAGCATTTT
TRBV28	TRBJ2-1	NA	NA	CASSPTGKDNEQFF	TGTGCCAGCAGCCCCACAGGGAAGGACAATGAGCAGTTCTTC
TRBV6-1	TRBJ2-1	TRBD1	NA	CASSVGQGREQFF	TGTGCCAGCAGTGTTGGACAGGGCCGGGAGCAGTTCTTC
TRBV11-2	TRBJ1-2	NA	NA	CASSLDPQGGYTF	TGTGCCAGCAGCTTAGATCCGCAGGGTGGCTACACCTTC
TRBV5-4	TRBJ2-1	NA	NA	CASSSPGRRSYNEQFF	TGTGCCAGCAGCTCTCCGGGACGGAGGTCCTACAATGAGCAGTTCTTC
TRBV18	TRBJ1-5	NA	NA	CASSLQPINQPQHF	TGTGCCAGCTCACTTCAGCCGATCAATCAGCCCCAGCATTTT
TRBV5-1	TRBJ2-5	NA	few	CASSRDTRQETQYF	TGCGCCAGCAGCCGGGACACACGCCAAGAGACCCAGTACTTC
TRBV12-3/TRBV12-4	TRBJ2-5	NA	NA	CASSFLQGRETQYF	TGTGCCAGCAGTTTCTTACAGGGGAGGGAGACCCAGTACTTC
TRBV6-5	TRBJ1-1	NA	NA	CASSYSMAVNTEAFF	TGTGCCAGCAGTTACTCGATGGCGGTGAACACTGAAGCTTTCTTT
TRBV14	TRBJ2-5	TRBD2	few	CASSQGVAGATQYF	TGTGCCAGCAGCCAAGGGGTAGCGGGGGCGACCCAGTACTTC
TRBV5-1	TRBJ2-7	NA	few	CASSPNRQYEQYF	TGCGCCAGCAGCCCAAATCGACAGTACGAGCAGTACTTC
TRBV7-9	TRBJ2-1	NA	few	CASMERVGNEQFF	TGTGCCAGCATGGAGCGGGTAGGGAATGAGCAGTTCTTC
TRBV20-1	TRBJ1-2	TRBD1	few	CSAPGDRGRSNYGYTF	TGCAGTGCCCCGGGCGACAGGGGTCGATCTAACTATGGCTACACCTTC
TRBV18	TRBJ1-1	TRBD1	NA	CASSLGTGENTEAFF	TGTGCCAGCTCACTCGGGACAGGGGAGAACACTGAAGCTTTCTTT
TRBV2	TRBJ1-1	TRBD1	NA	CASKRDRQNTEAFF	TGTGCCAGCAAACGGGACAGGCAGAACACTGAAGCTTTCTTT
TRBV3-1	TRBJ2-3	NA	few	CASSRRGPDTQYF	TGTGCCAGCAGCCGTAGGGGACCCGATACGCAGTATTTT
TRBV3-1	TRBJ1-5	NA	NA	CASSQETRVGPQHF	TGTGCCAGCAGCCAAGAAACCAGGGTCGGGCCCCAGCATTTT
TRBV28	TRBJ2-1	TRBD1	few	CASSSPPGTGFYNEQFF	TGTGCCAGCAGTTCCCCCCCCGGGACAGGGTTTTACAATGAGCAGTTCTTC
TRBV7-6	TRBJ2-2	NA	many	CASSQGPAGNTGELFF	TGTGCCAGCAGCCAAGGCCCAGCGGGGAACACCGGGGAGCTGTTTTTT
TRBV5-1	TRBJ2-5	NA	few	CASSLAWGDQETQYF	TGCGCCAGCAGCTTGGCCTGGGGAGACCAAGAGACCCAGTACTTC
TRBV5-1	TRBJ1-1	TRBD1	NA	CASSAQGANTEAFF	TGCGCCAGCAGCGCGCAGGGGGCGAACACTGAAGCTTTCTTT
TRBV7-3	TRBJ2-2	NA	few	CASKNDPSTGELFF	TGTGCCAGCAAAAACGACCCGTCCACCGGGGAGCTGTTTTTT
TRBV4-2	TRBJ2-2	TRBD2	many	CASSQEGSGGSNTGELFF	TGTGCCAGCAGCCAAGAGGGTAGCGGGGGCTCGAACACCGGGGAGCTGTTTTTT
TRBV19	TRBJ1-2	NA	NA	CASSIAVAANYGYTF	TGTGCCAGTAGTATTGCAGTGGCAGCTAACTATGGCTACACCTTC
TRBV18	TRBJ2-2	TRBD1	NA	CASSRGQTTGELFF	TGTGCCAGCTCCCGGGGACAGACCACCGGGGAGCTGTTTTTT
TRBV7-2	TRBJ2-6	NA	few	CASSFRVPNSGANVLTF	TGTGCCAGCAGCTTTCGGGTCCCTAACTCTGGGGCCAACGTCCTGACTTTC
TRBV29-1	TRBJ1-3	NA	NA	CSTTGKGGNTIYF	TGCAGCACAACAGGGAAAGGAGGAAACACCATATATTTT
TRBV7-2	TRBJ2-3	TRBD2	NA	CASERGSRDTQYF	TGTGCCAGCGAGCGGGGAAGCAGAGATACGCAGTATTTT
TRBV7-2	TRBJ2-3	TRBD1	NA	CASSEGTGSTDTQYF	TGTGCCAGCAGCGAGGGGACAGGGTCCACAGATACGCAGTATTTT
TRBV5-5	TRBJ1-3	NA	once	CASSGALQGFAGNTIYF	TGTGCCAGCAGCGGAGCGTTACAGGGATTCGCTGGAAACACCATATATTTT
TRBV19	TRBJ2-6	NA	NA	CASSMIPGYSGANVLTF	TGTGCCAGTAGTATGATCCCGGGGTACTCTGGGGCCAACGTCCTGACTTTC
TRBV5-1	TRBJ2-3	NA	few	CASSRDGGPDTQYF	TGCGCCAGCAGCCGGGACGGAGGGCCAGATACGCAGTATTTT
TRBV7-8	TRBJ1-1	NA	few	CASSLLGAAFF	TGTGCCAGCAGCCTTTTAGGGGCAGCTTTCTTT